These T cell receptor beta chains were read from a single sample in a study of CD8+ T cells in alopecia areata. Repertoires were generated with immunoSEQ multiplex PCR, while TCRdb's copy carries only in-frame clones and drops some. The sample shows about 190,000 clones, 60% of them seen only once. The sample consisted of CD4+ T cells sorted from blood, taken at week 24, from a patient treated with tofacitinib. The receptors were sampled from a human donor with alopecia areata. The CDR3 runs from the conserved cysteine through the conserved F or W. The D gene is left open where the match is weak. The size field is filled for only some rows; it gives once, few, many or a size class.

v_call	clone_size	j_call	d_call	cdr3_nt	cdr3_aa
TRBV5-6	.	TRBJ1-1	TRBD1	TGTGCCAGCAGCTCCCTGGACAGGCCCGAAGCTTTCTTT	CASSSLDRPEAFF
TRBV18	.	TRBJ2-7	.	TGTGCCAGCTCACCGACGTCACTAAGAGGAGAGCAGTACTTC	CASSPTSLRGEQYF
TRBV27	.	TRBJ1-2	TRBD1	TGTGCCAGCAGTTTCGTACAGGGGGCGACGGGAGGCTACACCTTC	CASSFVQGATGGYTF
TRBV25-1	.	TRBJ1-2	.	TGTGCCAGCAATCCAGGGGTGGGTGGCTACACCTTC	CASNPGVGGYTF
TRBV4-2	.	TRBJ2-2	TRBD1	TGTGCCAGCAGCCAAGAAGGACAGGGGAACACCGGGGAGCTGTTTTTT	CASSQEGQGNTGELFF
TRBV30	few	TRBJ1-5	.	TGTGCCTGGAGGCAGCCCCAGCATTTT	CAWRQPQHF
TRBV5-4	once	TRBJ1-2	.	TGTGCCAGCAGCTGGGGAAACGTCGCTACCCGCTATGGCTACACCTTC	CASSWGNVATRYGYTF
TRBV11-2	.	TRBJ2-5	.	TGTGCCAGCAGCTTAGAGACGAGTTTCCAGTACTTC	CASSLETSFQYF
TRBV28	.	TRBJ2-3	TRBD1	TGTGCCAGCAGTTTTATTTCCGGACAGGGACTCACAGATACGCAGTATTTT	CASSFISGQGLTDTQYF
TRBV29-1	.	TRBJ2-6	.	TGCAGCCCTAGCTCTGGGGCCAACGTCCTGACTTTC	CSPSSGANVLTF
TRBV6-1	.	TRBJ1-4	TRBD1	TGTGCCAGCAGTGATCCCGGGACAGGGAGCGAAAAACTGTTTTTT	CASSDPGTGSEKLFF
TRBV29-1	.	TRBJ2-7	.	TGCAGCGTTACCGTGGGGTTGGCCGACTACGAGCAGTACTTC	CSVTVGLADYEQYF
TRBV29-1	.	TRBJ2-5	TRBD2	TGCAGCGTCAGACTAGCGGGGCAAGAGACCCAGTACTTC	CSVRLAGQETQYF
TRBV29-1	.	TRBJ1-1	.	TGCAGCGTTGTTGCGATTAGGGAGGCTTTCTTT	CSVVAIREAFF
TRBV29-1	.	TRBJ2-7	.	TGCAGCGTTGCCCTAGACACCTACGAGCAGTACTTC	CSVALDTYEQYF
TRBV19	few	TRBJ2-7	TRBD2	TGTGCCAGTAGTATATCTTGGGGGGGCTACGAGCAGTACTTC	CASSISWGGYEQYF
TRBV27	.	TRBJ1-2	TRBD1	TGTGCCAGCAGCCGCGGACAGGGAAGGGCGGACTATGGCTACACCTTC	CASSRGQGRADYGYTF
TRBV30	.	TRBJ1-2	TRBD1	TGTGCCTGGAGTGGAAGGCGGGACAGTAGATATGGCTACACCTTC	CAWSGRRDSRYGYTF
TRBV29-1	.	TRBJ1-2	.	TGCAGTACGGGGACCAACTATGGCTACACCTTC	CSTGTNYGYTF
TRBV6-6	.	TRBJ1-6	TRBD1	TGTGCCAGCACCCAGGGACAGGGAGTTTCACCCCTCCACTTT	CASTQGQGVSPLHF
TRBV4-1	.	TRBJ1-2	.	TGCGCCAGCAGCCAAGCCCCGACAGTCTATGGCTACACCTTC	CASSQAPTVYGYTF
TRBV20-1	.	TRBJ2-7	.	TGCAGTGCCCGGAACCCCTACGAGCAGTACTTC	CSARNPYEQYF
TRBV27	.	TRBJ2-7	TRBD2	TGTGCCAGCAGTCCGGTAGCGGGGCCCTACGAGCAGTACTTC	CASSPVAGPYEQYF
TRBV30	.	TRBJ1-6	.	TGTGCCTGGAGTGTAAGGGTCTCACCCCTCCACTTT	CAWSVRVSPLHF
TRBV4-3	.	TRBJ1-2	.	TGCGCCAGCAGCCAAGATCAGCAGGCCCCCTATGGCTACACCTTC	CASSQDQQAPYGYTF
TRBV7-2	few	TRBJ1-6	.	TGTGCCAGCAGCCTAGTTCGGGACATAAATTCACCCCTCCACTTT	CASSLVRDINSPLHF
TRBV29-1	.	TRBJ2-2	TRBD2	TGCAGCGTTGTAGCGGGGGACCCCGGGGAGCTGTTTTTT	CSVVAGDPGELFF
TRBV2	.	TRBJ1-2	.	TGTGCCAGCAGCGGTCGGGGCCCCTATGGCTACACCTTC	CASSGRGPYGYTF
TRBV7-3	.	TRBJ2-3	.	TGTGCCAGCAGCTTGGCACAGGGGGGGACAGATACGCAGTATTTT	CASSLAQGGTDTQYF
TRBV30	.	TRBJ1-1	.	TGTGCCTGGAGTCTAACAGGGCGGCCTGAAGCTTTCTTT	CAWSLTGRPEAFF
TRBV7-2	few	TRBJ1-5	.	TGTGCCAGCAGCCACGTCGGCGGGGGTGATAGCAATCAGCCCCAGCATTTT	CASSHVGGGDSNQPQHF
TRBV29-1	.	TRBJ2-2	.	TGCAGCGTGAGGGGGACCGAGAACACCGGGGAGCTGTTTTTT	CSVRGTENTGELFF
TRBV4-3	.	TRBJ2-5	.	TGCGCCAGCAGCCAGGGGCCAGCGGAGACCCAGTACTTC	CASSQGPAETQYF
TRBV7-6	few	TRBJ2-7	.	TGTGCCAGCAGCTTAGAGGGGGGCGGCGAGCAGTACTTC	CASSLEGGGEQYF
TRBV5-1	few	TRBJ1-1	.	TGCGCCAGCAGCTTAGATGTGAACACTGAAGCTTTCTTT	CASSLDVNTEAFF
TRBV5-1	.	TRBJ2-5	.	TGCGCCAGCAGCCCGGACAACCAAGAGACCCAGTACTTC	CASSPDNQETQYF
TRBV30	.	TRBJ1-1	TRBD1	TGTGCCTGGAGTGTTGGACAGGGGCACACTGAAGCTTTCTTT	CAWSVGQGHTEAFF